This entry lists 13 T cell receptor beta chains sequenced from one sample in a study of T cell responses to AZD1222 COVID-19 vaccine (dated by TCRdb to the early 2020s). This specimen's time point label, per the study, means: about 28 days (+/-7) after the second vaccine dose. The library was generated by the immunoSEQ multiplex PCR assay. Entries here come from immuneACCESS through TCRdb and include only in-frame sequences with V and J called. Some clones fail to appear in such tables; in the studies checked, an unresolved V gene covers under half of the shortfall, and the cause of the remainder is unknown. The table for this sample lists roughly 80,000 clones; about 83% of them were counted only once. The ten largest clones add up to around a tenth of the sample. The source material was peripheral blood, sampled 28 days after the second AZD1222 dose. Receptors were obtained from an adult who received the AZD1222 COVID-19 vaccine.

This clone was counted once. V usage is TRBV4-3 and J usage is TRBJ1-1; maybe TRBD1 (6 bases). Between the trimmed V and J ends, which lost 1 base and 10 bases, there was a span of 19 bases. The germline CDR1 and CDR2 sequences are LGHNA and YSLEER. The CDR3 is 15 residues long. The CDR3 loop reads CASSQGQGSGFAAFF. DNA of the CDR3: TGCGCCAGCAGCCAAGGTCAGGGGAGTGGGTTCGCAGCTTTCTTT.

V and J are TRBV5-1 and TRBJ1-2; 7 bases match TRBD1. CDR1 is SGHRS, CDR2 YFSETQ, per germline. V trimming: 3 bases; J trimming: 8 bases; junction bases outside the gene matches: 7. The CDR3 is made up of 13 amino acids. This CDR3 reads CASSSTGIEGYTF. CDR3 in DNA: TGCGCCAGCAGCTCGACAGGGATCGAAGGCTACACCTTC.

The CDR3 here is CASSWEKSTGELFF. The CDR3 DNA is TGTGCCAGCAGTTGGGAAAAATCCACCGGGGAGCTGTTTTTT. The chain has TRBV6-6 and TRBJ2-2; D remains unclear. Looked up from germline, CDR1 is MNHNY and CDR2 is SVGAGI (reference sequence). The CDR3 loop spans 14 amino acids. Trimming removed 4 bases at V and 4 bases at J, with 10 bases between.

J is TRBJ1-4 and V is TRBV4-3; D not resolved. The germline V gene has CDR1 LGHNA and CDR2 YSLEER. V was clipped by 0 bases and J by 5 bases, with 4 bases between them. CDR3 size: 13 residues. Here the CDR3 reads CASSQELNEKLFF. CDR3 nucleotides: TGCGCCAGCAGCCAAGAATTAAATGAAAAACTGTTTTTT.

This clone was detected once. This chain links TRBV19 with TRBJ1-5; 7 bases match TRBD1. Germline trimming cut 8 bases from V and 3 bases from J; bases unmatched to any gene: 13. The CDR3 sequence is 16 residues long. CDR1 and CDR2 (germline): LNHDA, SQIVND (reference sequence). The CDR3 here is CASSTGAKTTNQPQHF. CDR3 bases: TGTGCCAGTTCTACAGGGGCCAAAACAACCAATCAGCCCCAGCATTTT.

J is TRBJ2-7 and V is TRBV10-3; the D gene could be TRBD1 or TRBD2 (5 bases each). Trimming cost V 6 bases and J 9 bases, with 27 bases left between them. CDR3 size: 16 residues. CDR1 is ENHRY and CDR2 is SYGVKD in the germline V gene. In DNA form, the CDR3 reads TGTGCCATCAGCACGTCGTCTCACTCAGTCCCGGGACGGCAGTACTTC. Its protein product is CAISTSSHSVPGRQYF.

This CDR3 is CASSPRGPFNYGYTF. The CDR3 DNA sequence: TGTGCCAGCAGCCCTAGAGGGCCCTTCAACTATGGCTACACCTTC. V usage is TRBV3-1 (or the pseudogene TRBV3-2) and J usage is TRBJ1-2; no clear D gene. CDR1 is LGHDT, CDR2 YNNKEL, per germline (reference sequence). The CDR3 extends over 15 amino acids. Deletions cut 4 bases from V and 2 bases from J, with 14 bases between.

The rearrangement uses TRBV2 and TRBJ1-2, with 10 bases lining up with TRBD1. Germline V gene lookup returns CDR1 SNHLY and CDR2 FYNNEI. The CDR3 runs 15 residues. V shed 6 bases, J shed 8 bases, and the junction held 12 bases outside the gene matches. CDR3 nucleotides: TGTGCCAGCAGCACGGGGACAGGGGCCCTGTGGGGCTACACCTTC. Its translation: CASSTGTGALWGYTF.

The CDR3 loop reads CASSQTGSVLYTEAFF. The CDR3 region has the DNA TGTGCCAGCAGCCAGACAGGGAGCGTCTTGTACACTGAAGCTTTCTTT. The rearrangement links TRBV5-5 to TRBJ1-1, with 7 bases matching TRBD1. This CDR3 is 16 amino acids long. Unmatched junction bases numbered 12, after V lost 4 bases and J lost 3 bases. The germline CDR1 and CDR2 sequences are SGHKS and YYEKEE (reference sequence).

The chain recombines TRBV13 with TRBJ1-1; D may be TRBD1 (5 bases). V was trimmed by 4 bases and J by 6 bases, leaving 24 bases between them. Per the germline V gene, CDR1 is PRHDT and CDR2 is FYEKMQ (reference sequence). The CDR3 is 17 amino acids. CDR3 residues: CASSYGAAGRLLAEAFF. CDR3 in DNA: TGTGCCAGCAGCTACGGCGCCGCAGGGCGGTTATTGGCTGAAGCTTTCTTT.

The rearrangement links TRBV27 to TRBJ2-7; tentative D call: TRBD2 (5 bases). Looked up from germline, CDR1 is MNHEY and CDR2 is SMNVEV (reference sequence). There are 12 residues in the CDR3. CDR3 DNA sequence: TGTGCGGCGGGCTACCTAACCTACGAGCAGTACTTC. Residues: CAAGYLTYEQYF.

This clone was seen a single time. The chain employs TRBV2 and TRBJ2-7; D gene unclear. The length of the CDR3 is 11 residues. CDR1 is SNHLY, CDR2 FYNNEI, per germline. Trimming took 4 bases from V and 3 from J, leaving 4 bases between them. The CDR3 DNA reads TGTGCCAGCAGTGTAGACTACGAGCAGTACTTC. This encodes CASSVDYEQYF.

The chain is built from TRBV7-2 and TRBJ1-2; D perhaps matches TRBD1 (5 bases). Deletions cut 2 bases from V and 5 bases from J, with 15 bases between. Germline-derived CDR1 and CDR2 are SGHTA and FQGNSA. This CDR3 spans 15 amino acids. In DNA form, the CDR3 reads TGTGCCAGCAGCTTACGCGACAGTCGTGGGTATGGCTACACCTTC. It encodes CASSLRDSRGYGYTF.